The 18 T cell receptor beta chains below all came from one sample that was sequenced in a study of T cell clonality in common variable immunodeficiency. These receptors have no known antigen. Study-level results: Common variable immunodeficiency TCR beta sequences reportedly had fewer deletions and N-nucleotide insertions.

TCRdb's copy holds only in-frame clones and misses some; the assay was immunoSEQ multiplex PCR. Listed here are about 18,000 clones without any singletons, the top ten holding more than 2%. The sample consisted of peripheral blood mononuclear cells. The receptors originated from a human donor with common variable immunodeficiency.

At least ten counts were recorded for this clone. The CDR3 is cut off 3 residues early in the read; its end comes from the germline J gene. V usage is TRBV11-3 and J usage is TRBJ2-1; a weak D match, TRBD2 (5 bases). The V gene lost 1 base and the J gene lost 4 bases, with 8 bases spanning the gap. This CDR3 is built from 14 residues. Germline V CDR1 and CDR2: SGHNT, YENEEA. The CDR3 sequence is CASSLGPGYNEQFF. The sequenced part of the CDR3 DNA is TGTGCCAGCAGCTTAGGCCCGGGGTACAATGAG.

The sample holds many counts of this clone. The sequence runs out 3 residues before the end of the CDR3; the remainder is reconstructed from the germline J gene. The chain links TRBV2 to TRBJ1-1; the D gene is possibly TRBD1 (5 bases). The germline CDR1 and CDR2 sequences are SNHLY and FYNNEI. The CDR3 has 13 amino acids. The covered CDR3 bases are TGTGCCAGCAGCCCTGGGACTAGCGGGGTA. It yields the protein CASSPGTSGV. The CDR3 reads in full as CASSPGTSGVAFF.

The table lists this clone with many counts. The missing CDR3 end, 3 residues past where the read stops, is filled in from the germline J gene. The V gene is TRBV5-1, the J gene TRBJ2-3; TRBD2 agrees at 12 bases. The junction had 8 bases not matched to a gene; V was cut back by 4 bases and J by 5 bases. Looked up from germline, CDR1 is SGHRS and CDR2 is YFSETQ. CDR3 length: 16 amino acids. The covered CDR3 bases are TGCGCCAGCAGCCTACCAGCGGGACTAGCGGGAGATACG. Protein sequence: CASSLPAGLAGDT. The entire CDR3 sequence reads CASSLPAGLAGDTQYF.

This clone was seen repeatedly, ten times or more. The CDR3 end lies 3 residues beyond the end of the read and is filled in from the germline J gene. The rearrangement links TRBV5-1 to TRBJ2-1; TRBD1 agrees at 8 bases. The CDR3 extends over 16 amino acids. Germline assignment: CDR1 SGHRS and CDR2 YFSETQ. The trim removed 0 bases at V and 8 bases at J, leaving 10 bases unmatched. The CDR3 protein is CASSLGTGPPWDEQFF. CDR3 DNA, as far as it was read: TGCGCCAGCAGCTTGGGGACAGGGCCCCCTTGGGATGAG.

This clone was detected many times. Coverage ceases 3 residues before the CDR3 finishes, and the germline J gene fills in the end. The chain joins TRBV20-1 to TRBJ1-5; the match to TRBD1 covers 8 bases. The CDR3 is 14 amino acids. Germline V CDR1 and CDR2: DFQATT, SNEGSKA (reference sequence). Losses at the gene ends were 0 bases for V and 4 bases for J; bases not matched to a gene: 2. This CDR3 is CSAREQGANQPQHF. The sequenced CDR3 bases are TGCAGTGCTAGAGAGCAGGGGGCAAATCAGCCC.

In its sample, this clone was seen many times. From the germline J gene comes the end of the CDR3, since the read stops 3 residues before it. The chain uses TRBV7-6 and TRBJ1-3; D gene uncertain. The germline CDR1 and CDR2 sequences are SGHVS and FNYEAQ. The CDR3 runs 16 residues. V was trimmed by 4 bases and J by 2 bases, leaving 15 bases between them. The sequenced CDR3 bases are TGTGCCAGCAGCTCCCCCCTTCGTGAGGCTGGAAACACC. Its translation: CASSSPLREAGNT. The whole CDR3 protein is CASSSPLREAGNTIYF.

This clone was observed at least ten times. The sequenced fragment ends 3 residues before the CDR3 boundary, so the rest is inferred from the germline J gene. This chain joins TRBV20-1 and TRBJ2-5, with TRBD1 identical over 10 bases. Germline CDR1 DFQATT, CDR2 SNEGSKA (reference sequence). The ends lost 6 bases at V and 5 bases at J; junction bases unmatched: 6. CDR3 length: 13 amino acids. The covered CDR3 bases are TGCAGTGCAGGGGACAGGGGATCTGAGACC. Translating it yields CSAGDRGSET. The full CDR3 protein is CSAGDRGSETQYF.

This clone showed up many times. The read is 3 residues too short to cover the CDR3 end, so that end is filled in from the germline J gene. The rearrangement uses TRBV29-1 and TRBJ2-7; maybe TRBD2 (6 bases). V shed 1 base and J shed 5 bases, with 12 bases lying between them. The V gene's germline CDR1 is SQVTM and CDR2 ANQGSEA. This CDR3 region has 13 residues. CDR3 DNA, as far as it was read: TGCAGCGTTGAAGGCCTGCGGGGCCACGAG. It translates to CSVEGLRGHE. The whole CDR3 region reads CSVEGLRGHEQYF.

This clone was seen many times. With the read ending 3 residues before the CDR3 end, the germline J gene is used to fill in that end. The rearrangement links TRBV20-1 to TRBJ2-2, with TRBD1 as a possible D gene (5 bases). V shed 3 bases and J shed 1 base, with 6 bases lying between them. The germline gives CDR1 DFQATT, CDR2 SNEGSKA (reference sequence). The CDR3 is 13 residues long. CDR3 in amino acids: CSARTENTGELFF. The covered CDR3 bases are TGCAGTGCTAGGACAGAGAACACCGGGGAG.

This clone has ten or more counts. The CDR3 extends 3 residues past the end of the read, so its final part is completed from the germline J gene. V gene TRBV28 combines with J gene TRBJ2-1, with 9 nucleotides matching TRBD2. The germline V gene encodes CDR1 MDHEN and CDR2 SYDVKM. With 5 bases clipped from V and 7 bases from J, the junction kept 15 bases outside the gene matches. The CDR3 has 17 amino acids. The sequenced CDR3 bases are TGTGCCAGCAGTCTACCCGCGGCGGGAGGGAGCCCGAATGAG. Translated, it gives CASSLPAAGGSPNE. The entire CDR3 is CASSLPAAGGSPNEQFF.

This clone was seen many times. The sequence runs out 3 residues before the end of the CDR3; the remainder is reconstructed from the germline J gene. This chain uses TRBV7-3 with TRBJ2-3, with 7 bases fitting TRBD2. The CDR3 length is 15 residues. Trimming took 3 bases from V and 0 from J; bases not matched to a gene: 3. The V gene's germline CDR1 is SGHTA and CDR2 FQGTGA. The CDR3 is CASSLGLPSTDTQYF. The covered CDR3 bases are TGTGCCAGCAGCTTGGGACTACCTAGCACAGATACG. Full variable domain (outside the CDR3, taken from reference TRBV7-3 and TRBJ2-3): GAGVSQTPSNKVTEKGKYVELRCDPISGHTALYWYRQSLGQGPEFLIYFQGTGAADDSGLPNDRFFAVRPEGSVSTLKIQRTERGDSAVYLCASSLGLPSTDTQYFGPGTRLTVL.

This clone has ten or more counts. The read gets to within 3 residues of the CDR3 end, and the germline J gene fills in the rest. This chain joins TRBV18 and TRBJ1-2; 12 bases agree with TRBD1. Germline CDR1 reads KGHSH; CDR2 reads LQKENI. The CDR3 is 15 amino acids. V lost 2 bases and J lost 5; bases outside the gene matches: 3. The chain's CDR3 is CASSPGTGGRYGYTF. The covered CDR3 bases are TGTGCCAGCTCACCAGGGACAGGGGGCCGGTATGGC.

This clone was found many times. The read terminates 3 residues ahead of where the CDR3 ends, so the germline J gene completes it. The chain is built from TRBV5-1 and TRBJ2-3; the D gene is possibly TRBD1 (6 bases). V gave up 0 bases and J gave up 0 bases, with 8 bases separating them. Germline CDR1 is SGHRS and CDR2 is YFSETQ. The CDR3 consists of 15 residues. The CDR3 reads CASSLGTASTDTQYF. CDR3 bases read: TGCGCCAGCAGCTTGGGGACAGCTAGCACAGATACG. The full variable domain, completed using reference TRBV5-1 and TRBJ2-3, is KAGVTQTPRYLIKTRGQQVTLSCSPISGHRSVSWYQQTPGQGLQFLFEYFSETQRNKGNFPGRFSGRQFSNSRSEMNVSTLELGDSALYLCASSLGTASTDTQYFGPGTRLTVL.

This clone was seen ten or more times. The read gets to within 3 residues of the CDR3 end, and the germline J gene fills in the rest. The V and J genes are TRBV29-1 and TRBJ2-3; D perhaps matches TRBD2 (6 bases). Germline lookup yields CDR1 SQVTM and CDR2 ANQGSEA. The CDR3 is 17 amino acids. The V end lost 0 bases, the J end lost 0 bases, and 16 bases lay between the germline ends. The covered CDR3 bases are TGCAGCGTTGAAGATCGGGGCGGGGTGGGGAGCACAGATACG. Translated: CSVEDRGGVGSTDT. The entire CDR3 protein is CSVEDRGGVGSTDTQYF.

This clone has a count of ten or more. The read ends 3 residues shy of where the CDR3 ends; the end is completed using the germline J gene. The chain joins TRBV20-1 to TRBJ2-7, with 10 bases that match TRBD2. Germline CDR1 reads DFQATT; CDR2 reads SNEGSKA (reference sequence). The CDR3 extends over 14 amino acids. The J segment lost 0 bases and the V segment lost 3 bases, leaving 2 bases of the junction unmatched. The CDR3 bases that were read are TGCAGTGCTAGTATAGCGGGAGGCTCCTACGAG. Translating gives CSASIAGGSYE. Given in full, the CDR3 is CSASIAGGSYEQYF.

This clone was found a few times. Coverage ceases 3 residues before the CDR3 finishes, and the germline J gene fills in the end. J is TRBJ2-5 and V is TRBV20-1; 9 bases are a match to TRBD2. This CDR3 comprises 14 residues. CDR1 and CDR2 (germline): DFQATT, SNEGSKA (reference sequence). With 1 base clipped from V and 4 bases from J, the junction kept 4 bases outside the gene matches. The CDR3 loop is CSARVAGVGETQYF. The CDR3 bases that were read are TGCAGTGCTAGAGTAGCGGGAGTGGGAGAGACC.

This clone was detected many times. The read terminates 3 residues before the CDR3 end, so the remaining end is supplied by the germline J gene. V usage is TRBV19 and J usage is TRBJ2-1, with a tentative D call TRBD2 (5 bases). This CDR3 region has 16 residues. Germline CDR1 reads LNHDA; CDR2 reads SQIVND (reference sequence). The V gene lost 1 base and the J gene lost 3 bases, with 13 bases spanning the gap. CDR3 residues: CASSIGEGRLYNEQFF. CDR3 bases read: TGTGCCAGTAGTATAGGAGAGGGCCGGCTCTACAATGAG.

This clone was recorded a few times. The read ends 3 residues shy of where the CDR3 ends; the end is completed using the germline J gene. This chain connects TRBV6-1 to TRBJ1-5, with D perhaps TRBD1 (5 bases). The CDR3 covers 15 residues. V was trimmed by 7 bases and J by 5 bases, leaving 18 bases between them. Germline V gene data show CDR1 as MNHNS and CDR2 as SASEGT. The DNA read from the CDR3 is TGTGCCAGCACTGAGCCCAGGCGGGGGGATCAGCCC. Residues: CASTEPRRGDQP. The entire CDR3 protein is CASTEPRRGDQPQHF.